This T cell receptor beta chain was identified during a study of T-cell memory formation after mild COVID-19. V lost 4 bases to trimming and J lost 4 bases; unmatched junction nucleotides: 6. The CDR3 consists of 17 residues. Germline CDR1 MGHRA, CDR2 YSYEKL. Study-wide findings and caveats: Contracting clones from day 15 to 85 showed balanced CD4/CD8; later expanders favored CD4+.

About this clonotype itself: Antigen: not known.

Constant-segment primers served in 5'RACE that generated TCR alpha and TCR beta cDNA libraries bearing sample barcodes and UMIs. TCRdb analysed the 5' RACE reads with MiXCR anew, one entry per CDR3 protein. The data contain about 430,000 distinct CDR3 sequences, over 15% of them singletons. The gene calls are TRBV4-1 and TRBJ2-5, with 16 positions matching TRBD2. Specimen: PBMCs or a T cell subset sorted from them (not recorded which). The TCR sequence derives from a man aged 18-30 years who had mild COVID-19 (a few samples of this study predate the infection). Cell type and time point are not known. CDR3 protein: CASSLGTSGGAVETQYF. CDR3 bases: TGCGCCAGCAGCCTGGGGACTAGCGGGGGGGCCGTAGAGACCCAGTACTTC.